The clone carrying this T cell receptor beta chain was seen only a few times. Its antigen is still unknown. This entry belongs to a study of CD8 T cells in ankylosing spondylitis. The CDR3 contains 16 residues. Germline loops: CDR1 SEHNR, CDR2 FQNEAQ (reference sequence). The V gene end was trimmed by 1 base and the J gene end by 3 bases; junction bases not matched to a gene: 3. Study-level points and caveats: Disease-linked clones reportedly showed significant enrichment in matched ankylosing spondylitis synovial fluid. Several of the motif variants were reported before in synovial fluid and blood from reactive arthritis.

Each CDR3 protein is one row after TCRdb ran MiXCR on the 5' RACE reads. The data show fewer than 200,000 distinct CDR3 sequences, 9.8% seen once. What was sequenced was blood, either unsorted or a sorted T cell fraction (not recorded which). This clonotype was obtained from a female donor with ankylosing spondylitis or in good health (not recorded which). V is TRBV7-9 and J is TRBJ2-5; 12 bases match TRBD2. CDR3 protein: CASSLVASGREETQYF. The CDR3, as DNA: TGTGCCAGCAGCTTAGTGGCTAGCGGGAGGGAAGAGACCCAGTACTTC.